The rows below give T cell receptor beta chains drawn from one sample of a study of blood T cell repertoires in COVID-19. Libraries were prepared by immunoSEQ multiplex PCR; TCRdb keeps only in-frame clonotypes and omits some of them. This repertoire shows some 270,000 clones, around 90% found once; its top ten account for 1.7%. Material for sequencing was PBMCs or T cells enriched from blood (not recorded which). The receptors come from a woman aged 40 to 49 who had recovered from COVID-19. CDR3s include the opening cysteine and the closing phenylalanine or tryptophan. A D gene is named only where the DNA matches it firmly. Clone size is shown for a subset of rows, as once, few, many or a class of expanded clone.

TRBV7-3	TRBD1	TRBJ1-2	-	TGTGCCAGCAGCCCCGGGACAGGGGGGTATGGCTACACCTTC	CASSPGTGGYGYTF
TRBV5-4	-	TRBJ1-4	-	TGTGCCAGCAGCCGAACCCCGGGATCAGGTGAAAAACTGTTTTTT	CASSRTPGSGEKLFF
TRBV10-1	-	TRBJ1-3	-	TGCGCCAGCTTAGTGAACCTTGGAGGCTCTGGAAACACCATATATTTT	CASLVNLGGSGNTIYF
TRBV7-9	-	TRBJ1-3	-	TGTGCCAGCAACAGGGACCATCCAGGAAACACCATATATTTT	CASNRDHPGNTIYF
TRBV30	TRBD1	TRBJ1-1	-	TGTGCCTGGATGGTGCGGGCAGGGGGCATGAACACTGAAGCTTTCTTT	CAWMVRAGGMNTEAFF
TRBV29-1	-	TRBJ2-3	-	TGCAGCGTTGGCAATCGGGGAGGCACAGATACGCAGTATTTT	CSVGNRGGTDTQYF
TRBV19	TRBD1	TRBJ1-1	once	TGTGCCAGTAGACCTGGACAGGGGAAGCAGAACACTGAAGCTTTCTTT	CASRPGQGKQNTEAFF
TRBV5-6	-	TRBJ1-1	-	TGTGCCAGCAGGGGGGCCCTGAACACTGAAGCTTTCTTT	CASRGALNTEAFF
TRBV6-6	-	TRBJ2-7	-	TGTGCCAGCATCCAGGTACGTGGGAGCCCCTACGAGCAGTACTTC	CASIQVRGSPYEQYF
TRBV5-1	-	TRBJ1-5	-	TGCGCCAGCAGCTTGGGAGGAGGCGATCAGCCCCAGCATTTT	CASSLGGGDQPQHF
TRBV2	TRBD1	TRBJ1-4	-	TGTGCCAGCCACCCGCAGGGGGCGATTGAAAAACTGTTTTTT	CASHPQGAIEKLFF
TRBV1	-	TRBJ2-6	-	TGCACCAGCAGCGACGGGGGGGCCTTCGGGGCCAACGTCCTGACTTTC	CTSSDGGAFGANVLTF
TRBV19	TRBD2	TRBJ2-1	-	TGTGCCAGTAGTAGAGCGGGAGTTGGTGAGCAGTTCTTC	CASSRAGVGEQFF
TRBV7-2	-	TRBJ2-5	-	TGTGCCAGCAGCTTAAGGCAGGGTCATTCAGAGACCCAGTACTTC	CASSLRQGHSETQYF